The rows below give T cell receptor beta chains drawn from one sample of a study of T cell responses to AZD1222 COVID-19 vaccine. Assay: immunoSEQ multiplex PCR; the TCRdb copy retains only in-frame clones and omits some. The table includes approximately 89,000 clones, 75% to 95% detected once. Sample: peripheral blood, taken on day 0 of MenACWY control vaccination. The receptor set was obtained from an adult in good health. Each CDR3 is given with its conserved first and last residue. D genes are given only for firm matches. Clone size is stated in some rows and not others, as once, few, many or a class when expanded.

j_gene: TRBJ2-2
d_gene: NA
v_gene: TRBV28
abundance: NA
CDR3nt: TGTGCCAGCAGTCCGACGGCCGGAACCGGGGAGCTGTTTTTT
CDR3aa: CASSPTAGTGELFF

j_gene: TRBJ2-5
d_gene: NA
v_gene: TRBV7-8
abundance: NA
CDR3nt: TGTGCCAGCAGCGCTTATAGGGCCGGGGACTCGGGGGAGACCCAGTACTTC
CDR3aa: CASSAYRAGDSGETQYF

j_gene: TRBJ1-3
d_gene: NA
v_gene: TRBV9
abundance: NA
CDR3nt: TGTGCCAGCAGCGTAGAGGCCGACCTCCGCGGCAACACCATATATTTT
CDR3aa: CASSVEADLRGNTIYF

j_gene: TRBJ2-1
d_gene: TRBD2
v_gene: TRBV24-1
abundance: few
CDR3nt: TGTGCCACCAGTTTCAATGGTGGCGCGGGAGGACACTACAATGAGCAGTTCTTC
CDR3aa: CATSFNGGAGGHYNEQFF

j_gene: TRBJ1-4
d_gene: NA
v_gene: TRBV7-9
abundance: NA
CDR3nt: TGTGCCAGCAGCTTCCGACAGGACGAAAAACTGTTTTTT
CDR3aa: CASSFRQDEKLFF

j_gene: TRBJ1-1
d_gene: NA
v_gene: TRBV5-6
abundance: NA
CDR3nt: TGTGCCAGCAGCATCACGAACACTGAAGCTTTCTTT
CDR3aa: CASSITNTEAFF

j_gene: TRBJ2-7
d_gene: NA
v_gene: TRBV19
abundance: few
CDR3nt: TGTGCCAGTAGTATATCGTCCGGCGACGAGCAGTACTTC
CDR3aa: CASSISSGDEQYF

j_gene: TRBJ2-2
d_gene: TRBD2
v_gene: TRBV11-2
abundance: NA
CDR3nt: TGTGCCAGCAGCTTAAACGGGAGGGCAACCGGGGAGCTGTTTTTT
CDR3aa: CASSLNGRATGELFF

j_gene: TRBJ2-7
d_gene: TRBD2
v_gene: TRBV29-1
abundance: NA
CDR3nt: TGCAGCGCCGCCCCGGGGGGGCCGACCTCCTACGAGCAGTACTTC
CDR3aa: CSAAPGGPTSYEQYF

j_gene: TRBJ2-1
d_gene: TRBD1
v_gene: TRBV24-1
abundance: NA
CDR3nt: TGTGCCACCAGTGAGACAGGGAACGAGCAGTTCTTC
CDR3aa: CATSETGNEQFF

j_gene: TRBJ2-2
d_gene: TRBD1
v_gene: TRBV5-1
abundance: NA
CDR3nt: TGCGCCAGCAGCGGGGGACAGTCGACCGGGGAGCTGTTTTTT
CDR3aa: CASSGGQSTGELFF

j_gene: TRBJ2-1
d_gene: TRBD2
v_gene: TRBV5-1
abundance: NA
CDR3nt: TGCGCCAGCAGCTTCGGGAGGATAGCGGGAGCAGGCTACAATGAGCAGTTCTTC
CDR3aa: CASSFGRIAGAGYNEQFF

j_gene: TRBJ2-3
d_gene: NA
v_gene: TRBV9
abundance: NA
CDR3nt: TGTGCCAGCAGCTTCACCGAGGGCGGATACACAGATACGCAGTATTTT
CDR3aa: CASSFTEGGYTDTQYF

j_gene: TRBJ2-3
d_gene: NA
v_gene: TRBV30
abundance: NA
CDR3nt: TGTGCCTGGAGTGCAGGGTCAGATACGCAGTATTTT
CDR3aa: CAWSAGSDTQYF

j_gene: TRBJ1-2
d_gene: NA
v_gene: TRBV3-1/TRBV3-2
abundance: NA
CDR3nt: TGTGCCAGCAGCCAAGATCCCAGCTTGGGCTACACCTTC
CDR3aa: CASSQDPSLGYTF

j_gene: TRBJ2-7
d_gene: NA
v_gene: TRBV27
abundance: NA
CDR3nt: TGTGCCAGCAGTTTCGGCGTCTCCTACGAGCAGTACTTC
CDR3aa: CASSFGVSYEQYF

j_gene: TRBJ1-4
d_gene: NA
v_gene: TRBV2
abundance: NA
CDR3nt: TGTGCCAGCAAAGGGCCTGAAAAACTGTTTTTT
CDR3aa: CASKGPEKLFF

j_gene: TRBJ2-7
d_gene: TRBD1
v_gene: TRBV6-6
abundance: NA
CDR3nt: TGTGCCAGCAGTTACCCCCCGGGACAGCCCTCCTACGAGCAGTACTTC
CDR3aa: CASSYPPGQPSYEQYF

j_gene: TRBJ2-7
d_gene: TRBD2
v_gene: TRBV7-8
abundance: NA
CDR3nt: TGTGCCAGCAGCCGAGGCGGGAGTGAATCCGAGCAGTACTTC
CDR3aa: CASSRGGSESEQYF

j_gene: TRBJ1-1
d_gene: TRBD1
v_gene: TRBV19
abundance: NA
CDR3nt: TGTGCCAGTAGTAGCAACAGGGGAATGGACACTGAAGCTTTCTTT
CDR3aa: CASSSNRGMDTEAFF

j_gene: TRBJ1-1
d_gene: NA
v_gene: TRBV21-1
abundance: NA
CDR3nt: TGTGCCAGCAGCCCTCAGAGGGGCGCGTACGTCACTGAAGCTTTCTTT
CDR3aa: CASSPQRGAYVTEAFF

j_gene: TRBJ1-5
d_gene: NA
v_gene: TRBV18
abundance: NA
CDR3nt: TGTGCCAGCTCCCCGGACAAGAATCAGCCCCAGCATTTT
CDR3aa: CASSPDKNQPQHF

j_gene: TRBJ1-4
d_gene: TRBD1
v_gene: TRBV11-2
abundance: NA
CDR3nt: TGTGCCAGCAGCTTAGGACAGGGGGGTGAAAAACTGTTTTTT
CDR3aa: CASSLGQGGEKLFF

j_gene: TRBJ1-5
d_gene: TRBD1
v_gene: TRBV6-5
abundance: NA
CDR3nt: TGTGCCAGCAGTAAACAGGGGGCGGGCAATCAGCCCCAGCATTTT
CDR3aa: CASSKQGAGNQPQHF

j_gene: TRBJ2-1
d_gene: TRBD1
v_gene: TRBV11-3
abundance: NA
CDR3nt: TGTGCCAGCAGCGCGCCGGGACAGGGACCGTTCTTC
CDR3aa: CASSAPGQGPFF

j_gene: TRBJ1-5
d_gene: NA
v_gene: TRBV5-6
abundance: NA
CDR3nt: TGTGCCAGCAGCTCGGGGGCCAATCAGCCCCAGCATTTT
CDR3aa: CASSSGANQPQHF

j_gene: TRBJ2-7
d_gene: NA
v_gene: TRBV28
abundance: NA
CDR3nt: TGTGCCAGCAGTTCTCAGTACGAGCAGTACTTC
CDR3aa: CASSSQYEQYF

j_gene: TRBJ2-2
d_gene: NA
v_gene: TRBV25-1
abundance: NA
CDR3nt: TGTGCCAGCAAGGATGACTCCTGGAACACCGGGGAGCTGTTTTTT
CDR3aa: CASKDDSWNTGELFF

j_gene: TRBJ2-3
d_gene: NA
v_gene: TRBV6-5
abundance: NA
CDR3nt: TGTGCCAGCAGTTATGGAAACACAGATACGCAGTATTTT
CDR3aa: CASSYGNTDTQYF

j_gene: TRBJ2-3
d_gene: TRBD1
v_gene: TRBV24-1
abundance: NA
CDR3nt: TGTGCCACCCATACCAGCGACAGGGGTCAGGTGGATACGCAGTATTTT
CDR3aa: CATHTSDRGQVDTQYF

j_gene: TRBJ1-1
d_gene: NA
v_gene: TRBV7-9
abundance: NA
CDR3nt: TGTGCCAGCAGCTTAGAGTCAGGGGCGCGGGCTTTCTTT
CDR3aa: CASSLESGARAFF

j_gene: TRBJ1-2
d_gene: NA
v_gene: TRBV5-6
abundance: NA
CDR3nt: TGTGCCAGCAGCTTCCTGACCGGGACAACCGGGAGCTACACCTTC
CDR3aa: CASSFLTGTTGSYTF

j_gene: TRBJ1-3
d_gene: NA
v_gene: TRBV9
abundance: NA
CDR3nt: TGTGCCAGCAGCCCCATGGACAGTCTCCTCTCTGGAAACACCATATATTTT
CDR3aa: CASSPMDSLLSGNTIYF

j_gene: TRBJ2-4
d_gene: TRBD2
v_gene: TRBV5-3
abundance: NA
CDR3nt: TGTGCCAGAAGCTTCCAAGCGGGAGCTAAGGCCAAAAACATTCAGTACTTC
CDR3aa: CARSFQAGAKAKNIQYF

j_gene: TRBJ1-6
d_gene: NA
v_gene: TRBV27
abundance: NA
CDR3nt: TGTGCCAGCAAAACGGGACCCGGGAATTCACCCCTCCACTTT
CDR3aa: CASKTGPGNSPLHF

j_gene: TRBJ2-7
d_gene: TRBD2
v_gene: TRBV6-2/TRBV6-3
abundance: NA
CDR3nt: TGTGCCAGCAGCCGAGCTGGCGGGAGGGCCTACGAGCAGTACTTC
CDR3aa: CASSRAGGRAYEQYF

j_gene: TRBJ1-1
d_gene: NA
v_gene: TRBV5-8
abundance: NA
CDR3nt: TGTGCCAGCAGCTTCCCAATGGGGATCGGGGACACTGAAGCTTTCTTT
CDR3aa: CASSFPMGIGDTEAFF

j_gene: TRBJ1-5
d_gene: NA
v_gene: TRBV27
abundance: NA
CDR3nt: TGTGCCAGCAGTTTACTCTCGGGGAGCAATCAGCCCCAGCATTTT
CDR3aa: CASSLLSGSNQPQHF

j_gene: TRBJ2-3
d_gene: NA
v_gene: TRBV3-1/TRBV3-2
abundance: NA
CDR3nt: TGTGCCAGCAGCCAAGACTTAAGCGGGGATACGCAGTATTTT
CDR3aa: CASSQDLSGDTQYF

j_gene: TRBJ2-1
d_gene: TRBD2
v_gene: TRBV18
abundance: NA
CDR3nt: TGTGCCAGCTCACCGCTAGCGGGCTCTAGCAATGAGCAGTTCTTC
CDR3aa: CASSPLAGSSNEQFF